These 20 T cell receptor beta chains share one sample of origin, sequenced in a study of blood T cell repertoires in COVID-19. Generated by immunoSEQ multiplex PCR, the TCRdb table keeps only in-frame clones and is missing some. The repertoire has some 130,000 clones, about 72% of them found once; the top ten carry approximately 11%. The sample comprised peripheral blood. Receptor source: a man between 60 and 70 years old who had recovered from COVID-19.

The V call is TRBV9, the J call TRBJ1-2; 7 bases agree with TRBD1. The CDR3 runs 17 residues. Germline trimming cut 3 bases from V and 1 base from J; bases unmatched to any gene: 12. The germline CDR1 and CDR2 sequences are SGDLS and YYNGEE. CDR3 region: CASSGRDSKLFNYGYTF. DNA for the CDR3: TGTGCCAGCAGCGGCCGGGACAGCAAACTTTTTAACTATGGCTACACCTTC.

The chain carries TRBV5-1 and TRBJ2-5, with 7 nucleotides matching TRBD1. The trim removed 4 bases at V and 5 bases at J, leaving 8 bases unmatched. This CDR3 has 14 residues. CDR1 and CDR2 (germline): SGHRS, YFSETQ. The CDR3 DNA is TGCGCCAGCAGCACTACAGGGGCGGCGGAGACCCAGTACTTC. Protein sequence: CASSTTGAAETQYF.

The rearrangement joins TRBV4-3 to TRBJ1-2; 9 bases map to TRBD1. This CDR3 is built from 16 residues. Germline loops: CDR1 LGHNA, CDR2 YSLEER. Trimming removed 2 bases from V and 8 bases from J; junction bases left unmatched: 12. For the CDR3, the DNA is TGCGCCAGCAGCCAACCTCCGGGACAGGGTCGCGGAGGCTACACCTTC. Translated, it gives CASSQPPGQGRGGYTF.

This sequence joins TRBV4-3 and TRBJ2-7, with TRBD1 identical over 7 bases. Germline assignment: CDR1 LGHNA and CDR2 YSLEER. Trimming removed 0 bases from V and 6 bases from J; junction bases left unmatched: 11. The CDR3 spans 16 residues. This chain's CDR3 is CASSQDWGTVSREQYF. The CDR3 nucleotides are TGCGCCAGCAGCCAAGATTGGGGGACAGTGTCTCGCGAGCAGTACTTC.

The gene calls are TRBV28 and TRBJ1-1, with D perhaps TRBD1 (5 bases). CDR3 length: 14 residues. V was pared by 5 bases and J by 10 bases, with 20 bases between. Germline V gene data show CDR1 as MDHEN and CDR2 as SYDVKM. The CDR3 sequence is CASSLSNDPGLAFF. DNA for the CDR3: TGTGCCAGCAGTCTATCCAATGACCCAGGGTTAGCTTTCTTT.

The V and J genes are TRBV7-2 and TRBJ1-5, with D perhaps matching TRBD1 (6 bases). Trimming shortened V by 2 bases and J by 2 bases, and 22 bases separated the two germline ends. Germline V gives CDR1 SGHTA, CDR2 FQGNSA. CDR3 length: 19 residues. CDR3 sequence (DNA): TGTGCCAGCAGCTTATTTGGGTCCGTTGGGGGGGCGGGCAATCAGCCCCAGCATTTT. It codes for CASSLFGSVGGAGNQPQHF.

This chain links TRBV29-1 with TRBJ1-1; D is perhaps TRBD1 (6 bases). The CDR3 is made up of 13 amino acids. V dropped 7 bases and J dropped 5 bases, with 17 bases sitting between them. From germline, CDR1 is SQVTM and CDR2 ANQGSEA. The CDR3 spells CSAKGGLWTEAFF. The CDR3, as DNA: TGCAGCGCCAAAGGGGGACTATGGACTGAAGCTTTCTTT.

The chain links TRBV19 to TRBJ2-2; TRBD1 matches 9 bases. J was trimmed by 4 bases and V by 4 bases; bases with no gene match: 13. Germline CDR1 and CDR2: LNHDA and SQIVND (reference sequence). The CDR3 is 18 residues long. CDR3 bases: TGTGCCAGTAGTAGGTCCCTCACCGGACAGGGGCCCACCGGGGAGCTGTTTTTT. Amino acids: CASSRSLTGQGPTGELFF.

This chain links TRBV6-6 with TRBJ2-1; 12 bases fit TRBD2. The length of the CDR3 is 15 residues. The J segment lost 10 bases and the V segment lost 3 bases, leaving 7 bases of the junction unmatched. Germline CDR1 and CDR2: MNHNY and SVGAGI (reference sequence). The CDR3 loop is CASSYQTSGGLEQFF. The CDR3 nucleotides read TGTGCCAGCAGTTATCAGACTAGCGGGGGCCTCGAGCAGTTCTTC.

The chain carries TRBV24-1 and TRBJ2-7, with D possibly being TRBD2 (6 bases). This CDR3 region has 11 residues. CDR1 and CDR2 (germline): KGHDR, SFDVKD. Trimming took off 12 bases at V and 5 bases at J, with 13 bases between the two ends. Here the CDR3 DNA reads TGTGCCTTAGGGACTCCCGACGAGCAGTACTTC. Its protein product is CALGTPDEQYF.

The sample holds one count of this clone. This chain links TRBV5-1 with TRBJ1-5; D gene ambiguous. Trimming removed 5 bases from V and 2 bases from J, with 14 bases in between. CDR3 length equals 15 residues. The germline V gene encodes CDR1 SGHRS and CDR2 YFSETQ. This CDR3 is CASRPSFSGNQPQHF. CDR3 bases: TGCGCCAGCAGACCCAGCTTTAGCGGCAATCAGCCCCAGCATTTT.

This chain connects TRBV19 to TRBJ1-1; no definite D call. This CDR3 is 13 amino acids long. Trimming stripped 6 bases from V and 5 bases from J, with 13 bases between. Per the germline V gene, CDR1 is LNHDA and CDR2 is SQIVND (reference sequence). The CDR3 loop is CASSPGWETEAFF. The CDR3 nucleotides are TGTGCCAGTAGCCCCGGATGGGAGACTGAAGCTTTCTTT.

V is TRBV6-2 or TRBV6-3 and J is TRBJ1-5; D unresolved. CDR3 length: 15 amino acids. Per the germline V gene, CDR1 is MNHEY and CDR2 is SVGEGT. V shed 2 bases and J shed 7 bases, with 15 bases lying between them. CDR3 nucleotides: TGTGCCAGCAGTTACGGGAGGACTGGGAGGCAGCCCCAGCATTTT. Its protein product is CASSYGRTGRQPQHF.

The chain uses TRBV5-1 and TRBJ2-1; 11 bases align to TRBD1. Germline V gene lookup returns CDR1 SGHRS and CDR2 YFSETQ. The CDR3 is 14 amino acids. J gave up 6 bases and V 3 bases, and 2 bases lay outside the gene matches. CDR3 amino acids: CASSSDRGLNEQFF. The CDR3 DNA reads TGCGCCAGCAGCTCGGACAGGGGGCTCAATGAGCAGTTCTTC.

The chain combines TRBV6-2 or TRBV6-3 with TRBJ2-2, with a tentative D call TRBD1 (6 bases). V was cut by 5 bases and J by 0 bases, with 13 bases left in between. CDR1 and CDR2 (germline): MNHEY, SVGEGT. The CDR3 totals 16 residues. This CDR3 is CASSRAGVTNTGELFF. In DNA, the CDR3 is TGTGCCAGCAGTAGGGCAGGGGTTACGAACACCGGGGAGCTGTTTTTT.

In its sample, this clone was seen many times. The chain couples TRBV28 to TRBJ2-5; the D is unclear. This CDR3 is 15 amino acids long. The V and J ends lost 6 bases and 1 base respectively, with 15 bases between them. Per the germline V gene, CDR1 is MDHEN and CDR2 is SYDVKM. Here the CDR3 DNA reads TGTGCCAGCAGCTACCGAGCCCTCCTCCAAGAGACCCAGTACTTC. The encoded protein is CASSYRALLQETQYF.

CDR3 DNA: TGTGCCAGCAGCGTGGACTCCAACCTAGCCAAAAACATTCAGTACTTC. Translating it yields CASSVDSNLAKNIQYF. The chain is built from TRBV9 and TRBJ2-4, with D possibly TRBD2 on 5 matching bases. The V end was cut by 2 bases, the J end by 0 bases, with 12 bases between. The CDR3 covers 16 residues. Germline V CDR1 and CDR2: SGDLS, YYNGEE.

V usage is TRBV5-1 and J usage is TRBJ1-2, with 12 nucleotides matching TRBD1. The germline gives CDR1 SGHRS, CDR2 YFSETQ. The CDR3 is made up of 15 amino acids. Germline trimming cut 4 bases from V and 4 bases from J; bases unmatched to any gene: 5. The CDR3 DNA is TGCGCCAGCAGCCCGGGACAGGGGGCTGGCTATGGCTACACCTTC. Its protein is CASSPGQGAGYGYTF.

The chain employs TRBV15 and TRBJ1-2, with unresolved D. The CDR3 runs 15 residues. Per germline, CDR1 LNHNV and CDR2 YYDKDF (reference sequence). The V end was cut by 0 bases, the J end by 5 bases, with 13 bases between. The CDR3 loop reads CATSRERRHLYGYTF. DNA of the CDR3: TGTGCCACCAGCAGAGAACGGAGGCATTTGTATGGCTACACCTTC.

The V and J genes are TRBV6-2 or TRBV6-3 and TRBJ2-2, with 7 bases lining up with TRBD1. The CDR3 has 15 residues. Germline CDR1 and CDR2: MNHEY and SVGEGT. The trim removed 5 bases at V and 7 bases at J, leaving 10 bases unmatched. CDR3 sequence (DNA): TGTGCCAGCAGTCCCGGGACAGCCAGACACGGGGAGCTGTTTTTT. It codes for CASSPGTARHGELFF.